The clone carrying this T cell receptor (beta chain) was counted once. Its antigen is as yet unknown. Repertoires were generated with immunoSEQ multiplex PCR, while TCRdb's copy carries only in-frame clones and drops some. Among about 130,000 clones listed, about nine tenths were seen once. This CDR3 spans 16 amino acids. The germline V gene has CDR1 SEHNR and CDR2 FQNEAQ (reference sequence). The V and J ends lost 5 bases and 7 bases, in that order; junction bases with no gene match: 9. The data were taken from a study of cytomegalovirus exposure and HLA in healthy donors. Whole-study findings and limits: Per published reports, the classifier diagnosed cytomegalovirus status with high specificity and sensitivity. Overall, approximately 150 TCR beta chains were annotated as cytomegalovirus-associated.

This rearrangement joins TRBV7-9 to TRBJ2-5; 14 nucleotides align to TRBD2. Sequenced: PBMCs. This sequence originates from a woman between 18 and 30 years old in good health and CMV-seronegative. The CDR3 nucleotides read TGTGCCAGCAGCCCGACTAGCGGGAGGGATTGGGGGACCCAGTACTTC. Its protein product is CASSPTSGRDWGTQYF.